Shown below are 2 T cell receptor beta chains from a single sample sequenced in a study of blood T cell repertoires in COVID-19. Produced via immunoSEQ multiplex PCR; TCRdb's table is partial and in-frame only. The data contain roughly 100,000 clones, roughly 80% of them seen just once; the ten biggest clones take up roughly 20%. Source material: peripheral blood. The receptors come from a human donor in a cohort sampled during active COVID-19.

The rearrangement uses TRBV5-1 and TRBJ2-4, with a weak D call TRBD1 (6 bases). The CDR3 runs to 14 residues. The germline V gene encodes CDR1 SGHRS and CDR2 YFSETQ. Trimming shortened V by 2 bases and J by 5 bases, and 11 bases separated the two germline ends. The CDR3 DNA follows: TGCGCCAGCAGCTTAGGACAGTTACAAAACATTCAGTACTTC. Its translation is CASSLGQLQNIQYF.

The chain carries TRBV5-1 and TRBJ2-7, with 8 nucleotides matching TRBD2. V was clipped by 1 base and J by 3 bases; unmatched bases: 3. This CDR3 comprises 14 residues. Germline V CDR1 and CDR2: SGHRS, YFSETQ. Written as DNA, the CDR3 is TGCGCCAGCAGCTTGATCAGCGGGAGCTACGAGCAGTACTTC. Encoded protein: CASSLISGSYEQYF.